A single sample gave rise to the 22 T cell receptor beta chains below, sequenced in a study of CD8 T cells in Susac syndrome. Random-hexamer reverse transcription was applied to roughly 0.5 to 1 ug RNA. TCRdb analysed the immunoSEQ multiplex PCR reads with MiXCR anew, one entry per CDR3 protein. The table lists 200,000 or so distinct CDR3 sequences, 90% to 95% of them singletons. Sequenced: CD4+ T cells from PBMCs. These receptor sequences come from a human donor with multiple sclerosis.

J is TRBJ1-2 and V is TRBV20-1; D is unresolved. Trimming shortened V by 3 bases and J by 8 bases, and 13 bases separated the two germline ends. The germline V gene encodes CDR1 DFQATT and CDR2 SNEGSKA (reference sequence). There are 12 residues in the CDR3. CDR3 loop: CSASNQVGGYTF. The CDR3 DNA reads as TGCAGTGCTAGCAATCAGGTCGGGGGCTACACCTTC.

This sequence joins TRBV30 and TRBJ2-2, with no clear D. The CDR3 extends over 11 amino acids. V was cut by 3 bases and J by 7 bases, with 6 bases left in between. Germline V lookup: CDR1 GTSNPN, CDR2 SVGIG (reference sequence). For the CDR3, the DNA is TGTGCCTGGAGGGGGTACGGGGAGCTGTTTTTT. This translates into CAWRGYGELFF.

This chain connects TRBV4-1 to TRBJ2-3; D is perhaps TRBD2 (6 bases). CDR3 length: 14 amino acids. V lost 2 bases and J 9 bases, leaving 15 bases between the germline ends. Germline lookup yields CDR1 MGHRA and CDR2 YSYEKL. Written as DNA, the CDR3 is TGCGCCAGCAGCCAACCCTCGGACGGGGGAACGCAGTATTTT. Protein sequence: CASSQPSDGGTQYF.

CDR3 DNA sequence: TGTGCCAGTAGTCTATGGCAGGGTCGTGGAACAGATACGCAGTATTTT. This gives the protein CASSLWQGRGTDTQYF. The chain carries TRBV19 and TRBJ2-3, with TRBD1 as a possible D gene (5 bases). Trimming left V 5 bases short and J 3 bases short, with 18 bases between. Germline CDR1 LNHDA, CDR2 SQIVND (reference sequence). The CDR3 covers 16 residues.

The chain is built from TRBV7-9 and TRBJ2-1; D unclear. Germline V gene data show CDR1 as SEHNR and CDR2 as FQNEAQ (reference sequence). The CDR3 is 13 residues long. V shed 3 bases and J shed 9 bases, with 12 bases lying between them. CDR3 protein: CASSLTRPGEQFF. CDR3 nucleotide sequence: TGTGCCAGCAGCTTGACCCGCCCGGGTGAGCAGTTCTTC.

The chain recombines TRBV3-1 with TRBJ2-7, with TRBD1 matching 7 bases. The length of the CDR3 is 13 residues. J lost 3 bases, V lost 4 bases, and 3 bases had no gene match. The germline gives CDR1 LGHDT, CDR2 YNNKEL (reference sequence). The CDR3, as DNA: TGTGCCAGCAGCCTGAACAGGGGCTACGAGCAGTACTTC. It is translated as CASSLNRGYEQYF.

The chain recombines TRBV24-1 with TRBJ1-2; D gene unclear. CDR1 KGHDR and CDR2 SFDVKD come from the germline V gene. The CDR3 has 14 amino acids. V was clipped by 4 bases and J by 7 bases, with 15 bases between them. CDR3 residues: CATSDRHENSGYTF. CDR3 sequence (DNA): TGTGCCACCAGTGACCGCCACGAAAACAGTGGCTACACCTTC.

This chain joins TRBV7-2 and TRBJ2-7, with 9 bases aligning to TRBD1. The V gene end was trimmed by 5 bases and the J gene end by 13 bases; junction bases not matched to a gene: 15. Looked up from germline, CDR1 is SGHTA and CDR2 is FQGNSA. The CDR3 is 14 amino acids. Here the CDR3 reads CASSTGQGLPGRYF. The CDR3 DNA reads as TGTGCCAGCAGCACGGGACAGGGTCTCCCCGGGCGATACTTC.

The chain joins TRBV20-1 to TRBJ2-7; D unresolved. V was shortened by 3 bases and J by 5 bases, with 14 bases between the two germline ends. The CDR3 length is 13 residues. Germline loops: CDR1 DFQATT, CDR2 SNEGSKA (reference sequence). CDR3 loop: CSASRTPKNEQYF. The DNA of the CDR3 is TGCAGTGCTAGCAGGACCCCCAAGAACGAGCAGTACTTC.

The chain recombines TRBV15 with TRBJ1-2; D is unclear. Trimming removed 0 bases from V and 3 bases from J, with 8 bases in between. This CDR3 comprises 14 residues. Germline V gene lookup returns CDR1 LNHNV and CDR2 YYDKDF (reference sequence). The CDR3 spells CATSRDSSHYGYTF. In nucleotides, the CDR3 is TGTGCCACCAGCAGAGATTCATCACACTATGGCTACACCTTC.

The rearrangement links TRBV4-1 to TRBJ2-3; 7 positions match TRBD1. The CDR3 consists of 14 residues. V trimming: 10 bases; J trimming: 1 base; junction bases outside the gene matches: 8. Per germline, CDR1 MGHRA and CDR2 YSYEKL. The CDR3 nucleotides are TGCGCCACCCGAAGGGGGCCAGGCACAGATACGCAGTATTTT. Its translation is CATRRGPGTDTQYF.

The chain employs TRBV3-1 and TRBJ2-3; D ambiguous. The CDR3 loop spans 16 amino acids. Trimming cost V 3 bases and J 3 bases, with 16 bases left between them. CDR1 and CDR2 from the germline V gene are LGHDT and YNNKEL (reference sequence). The CDR3 sequence is CASSHISRFFTDTQYF. The CDR3 DNA reads TGTGCCAGCAGCCATATCAGTAGATTTTTTACAGATACGCAGTATTTT.

V and J are TRBV20-1 and TRBJ2-7; unclear D gene. V gave up 0 bases and J gave up 6 bases, with 12 bases separating them. The CDR3 has 13 residues. CDR1 and CDR2 (germline): DFQATT, SNEGSKA (reference sequence). CDR3 DNA: TGCAGTGCTAGAGATCAAAGCCAAACCGAGCAGTACTTC. Encoded protein: CSARDQSQTEQYF.

The chain carries TRBV29-1 and TRBJ1-5; D is ambiguous. The CDR3 consists of 14 residues. Between the trimmed V and J ends, which lost 5 bases and 3 bases, there was a span of 14 bases. Per germline, CDR1 SQVTM and CDR2 ANQGSEA. The CDR3 sequence is CSVTPDGSNQPQHF. For the CDR3, the DNA is TGCAGCGTTACGCCGGACGGTTCCAATCAGCCCCAGCATTTT.

The gene calls are TRBV28 and TRBJ2-7; perhaps TRBD2 as D (5 bases). With 10 bases removed from V and 2 bases from J, the gap between germline ends came to 15 bases. Germline V CDR1 and CDR2: MDHEN, SYDVKM. This CDR3 has 13 residues. The CDR3 DNA follows: TGTGCCACCAGGCGGGCACCGGCCTACGAGCAGTACTTC. This encodes CATRRAPAYEQYF.

This chain links TRBV20-1 with TRBJ2-1; tentatively, D is TRBD1 or TRBD2 (5 bases each). This CDR3 contains 16 residues. CDR1 is DFQATT, CDR2 SNEGSKA, per germline (reference sequence). Trimming removed 5 bases at V and 0 bases at J, with 17 bases between. CDR3 region: CSARGDGQPSYNEQFF. As DNA, the CDR3 is TGCAGTGCTCGAGGGGACGGGCAGCCCTCCTACAATGAGCAGTTCTTC.

This rearrangement joins TRBV12-5 to TRBJ2-1; 7 bases line up with TRBD2. CDR1 and CDR2 from the germline V gene are LGHNT and FRNRAP. The CDR3 loop spans 14 amino acids. J gave up 8 bases and V 3 bases, and 7 bases lay outside the gene matches. The CDR3 loop reads CASGFSQGGDEQFF. CDR3 coding DNA: TGTGCTAGTGGTTTTAGCCAGGGAGGGGATGAGCAGTTCTTC.

This chain uses TRBV20-1 with TRBJ2-5, with unresolved D. The CDR3 contains 13 residues. Germline V gene data show CDR1 as DFQATT and CDR2 as SNEGSKA (reference sequence). Between the trimmed V and J ends, which lost 5 bases and 1 base, there was a span of 11 bases. The CDR3 sequence is CSAYNRGQETQYF. Here the CDR3 DNA reads TGCAGTGCTTATAACAGAGGCCAAGAGACCCAGTACTTC.

This rearrangement joins TRBV18 to TRBJ2-3; D gene ambiguous. The CDR3 is made up of 14 amino acids. The V end was cut by 3 bases, the J end by 0 bases, with 7 bases between. Germline assignment: CDR1 KGHSH and CDR2 LQKENI. In nucleotides, the CDR3 is TGTGCCAGCTCACCGACACCTAGCACAGATACGCAGTATTTT. Encoded protein: CASSPTPSTDTQYF.

DNA for the CDR3: TGCAGTGCTAGAGGGTCCTCGCGCAGGGGATACAATGAGCAGTTCTTC. This codes for CSARGSSRRGYNEQFF. The chain recombines TRBV20-1 with TRBJ2-1, with D tentatively TRBD1 (6 bases). Germline loops: CDR1 DFQATT, CDR2 SNEGSKA (reference sequence). This CDR3 is built from 16 residues. The V end lost 1 base, the J end lost 4 bases, and 17 bases lay between the germline ends.

The rearrangement links TRBV18 to TRBJ2-7, with 7 bases aligning to TRBD1. V dropped 2 bases and J dropped 6; count of bases not matched to a gene: 7. Germline V gives CDR1 KGHSH, CDR2 LQKENI. The CDR3 contains 14 residues. The CDR3 coding sequence is TGTGCCAGCTCACCAACCGACAGGGCGAGCGAGCAGTACTTC. As protein: CASSPTDRASEQYF.

The chain uses TRBV12-3 or TRBV12-4 and TRBJ2-5; D call uncertain. Trimming removed 4 bases from V and 5 bases from J, with 5 bases in between. The CDR3 consists of 11 residues. The CDR3 coding sequence is TGTGCCAGCAGTTATCGGGAGACCCAGTACTTC. The encoded protein is CASSYRETQYF.